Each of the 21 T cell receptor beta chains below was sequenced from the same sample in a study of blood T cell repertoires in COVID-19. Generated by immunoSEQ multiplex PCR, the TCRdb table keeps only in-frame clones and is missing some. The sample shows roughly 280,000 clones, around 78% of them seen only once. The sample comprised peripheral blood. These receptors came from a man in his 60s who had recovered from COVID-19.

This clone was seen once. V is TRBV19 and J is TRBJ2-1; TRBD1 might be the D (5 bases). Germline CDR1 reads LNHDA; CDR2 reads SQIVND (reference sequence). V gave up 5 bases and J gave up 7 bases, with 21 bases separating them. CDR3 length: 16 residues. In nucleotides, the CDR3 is TGTGCCAGTAGTGGCAGGGTAGATATTACCGGGAATGAGCAGTTCTTC. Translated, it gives CASSGRVDITGNEQFF. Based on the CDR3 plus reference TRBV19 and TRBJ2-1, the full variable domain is DGGITQSPKYLFRKEGQNVTLSCEQNLNHDAMYWYRQDPGQGLRLIYYSQIVNDFQKGDIAEGYSVSREKKESFPLTVTSAQKNPTAFYLCASSGRVDITGNEQFFGPGTRLTVL.

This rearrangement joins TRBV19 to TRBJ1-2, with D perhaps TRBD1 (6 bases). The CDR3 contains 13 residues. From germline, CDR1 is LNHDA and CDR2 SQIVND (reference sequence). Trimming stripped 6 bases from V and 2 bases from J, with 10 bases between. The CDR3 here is CASSHGQNYGYTF. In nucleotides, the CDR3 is TGTGCCAGTAGCCATGGACAGAACTATGGCTACACCTTC.

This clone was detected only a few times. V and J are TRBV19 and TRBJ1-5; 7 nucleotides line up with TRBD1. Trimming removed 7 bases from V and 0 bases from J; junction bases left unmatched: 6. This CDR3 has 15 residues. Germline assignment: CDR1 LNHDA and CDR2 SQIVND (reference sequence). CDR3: CASTLDRSSNQPQHF. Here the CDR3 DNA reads TGTGCCAGTACCCTGGACAGGAGTAGCAATCAGCCCCAGCATTTT.

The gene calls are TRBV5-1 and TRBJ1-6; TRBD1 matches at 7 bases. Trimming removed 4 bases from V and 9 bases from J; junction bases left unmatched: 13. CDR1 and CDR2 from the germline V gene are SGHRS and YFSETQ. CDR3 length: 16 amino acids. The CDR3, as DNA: TGCGCCAGCAGCGCGACGGACAGGTCGAACGGTTCACCCCTCCACTTT. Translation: CASSATDRSNGSPLHF.

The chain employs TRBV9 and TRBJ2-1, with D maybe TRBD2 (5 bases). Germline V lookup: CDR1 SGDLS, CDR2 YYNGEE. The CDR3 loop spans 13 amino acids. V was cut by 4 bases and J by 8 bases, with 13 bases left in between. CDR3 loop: CASSTRYGDEQFF. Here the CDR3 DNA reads TGTGCCAGCAGCACAAGATACGGGGATGAGCAGTTCTTC.

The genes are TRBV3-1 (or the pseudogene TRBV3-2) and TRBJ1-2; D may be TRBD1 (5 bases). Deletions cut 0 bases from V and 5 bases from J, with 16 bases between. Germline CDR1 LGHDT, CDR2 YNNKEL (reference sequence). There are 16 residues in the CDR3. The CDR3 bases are TGTGCCAGCAGCCAAGATTTGGGAGCGGGACGGTATGGCTACACCTTC. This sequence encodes CASSQDLGAGRYGYTF.

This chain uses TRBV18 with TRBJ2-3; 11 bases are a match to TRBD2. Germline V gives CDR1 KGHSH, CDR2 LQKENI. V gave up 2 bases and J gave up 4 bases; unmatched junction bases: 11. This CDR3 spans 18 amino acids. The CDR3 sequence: CASSPSASSGRLSDTQYF. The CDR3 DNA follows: TGTGCCAGCTCACCATCGGCGTCTAGCGGGAGGCTCTCAGATACGCAGTATTTT.

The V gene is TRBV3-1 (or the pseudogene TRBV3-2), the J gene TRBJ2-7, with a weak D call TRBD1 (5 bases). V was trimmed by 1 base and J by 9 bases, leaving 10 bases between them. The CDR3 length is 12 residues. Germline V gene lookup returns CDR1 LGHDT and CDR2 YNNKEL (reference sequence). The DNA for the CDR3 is TGTGCCAGCAGCCAAGGGCAGGGTGTGCAGTACTTC. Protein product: CASSQGQGVQYF.

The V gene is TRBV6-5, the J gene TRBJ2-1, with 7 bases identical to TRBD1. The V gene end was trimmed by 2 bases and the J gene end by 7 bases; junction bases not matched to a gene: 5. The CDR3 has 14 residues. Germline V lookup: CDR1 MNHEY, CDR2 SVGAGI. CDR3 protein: CASSYRGTVNEQFF. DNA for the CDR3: TGTGCCAGCAGTTACAGGGGGACAGTTAATGAGCAGTTCTTC.

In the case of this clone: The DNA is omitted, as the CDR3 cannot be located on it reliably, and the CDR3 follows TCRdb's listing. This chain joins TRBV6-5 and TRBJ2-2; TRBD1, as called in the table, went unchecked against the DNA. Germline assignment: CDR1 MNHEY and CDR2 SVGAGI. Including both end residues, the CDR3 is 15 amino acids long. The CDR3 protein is CASSSSGQGTGELFF.

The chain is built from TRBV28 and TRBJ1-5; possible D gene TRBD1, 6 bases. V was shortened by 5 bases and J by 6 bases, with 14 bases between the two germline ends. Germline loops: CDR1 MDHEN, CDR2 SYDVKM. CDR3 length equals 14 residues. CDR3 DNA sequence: TGTGCCAGCAGTCTACAGGGTTCTGGTCAGCCCCAGCATTTT. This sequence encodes CASSLQGSGQPQHF. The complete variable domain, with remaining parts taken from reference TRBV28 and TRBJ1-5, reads DVKVTQSSRYLVKRTGEKVFLECVQDMDHENMFWYRQDPGLGLRLIYFSYDVKMKEKGDIPEGYSVSREKKERFSLILESASTNQTSMYLCASSLQGSGQPQHFGDGTRLSIL.

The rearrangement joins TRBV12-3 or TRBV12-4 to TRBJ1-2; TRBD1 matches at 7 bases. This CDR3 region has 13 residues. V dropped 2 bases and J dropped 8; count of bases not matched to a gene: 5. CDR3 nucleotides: TGTGCCAGCAGTTTACGACAGGGCGACGGCTACACCTTC. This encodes CASSLRQGDGYTF.

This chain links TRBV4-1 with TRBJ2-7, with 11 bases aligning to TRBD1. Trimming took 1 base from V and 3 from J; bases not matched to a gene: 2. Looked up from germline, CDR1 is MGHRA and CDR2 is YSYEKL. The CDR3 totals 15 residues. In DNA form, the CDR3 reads TGCGCCAGCAGCCAAGGGGACAGGGGGGGCTACGAGCAGTACTTC. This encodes CASSQGDRGGYEQYF.

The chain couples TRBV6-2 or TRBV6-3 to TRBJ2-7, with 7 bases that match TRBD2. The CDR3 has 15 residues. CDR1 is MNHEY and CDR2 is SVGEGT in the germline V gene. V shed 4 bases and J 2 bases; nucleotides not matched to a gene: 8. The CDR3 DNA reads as TGTGCCAGCAGTTCGTTTCGAGCGGGGACCTACGAGCAGTACTTC. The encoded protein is CASSSFRAGTYEQYF.

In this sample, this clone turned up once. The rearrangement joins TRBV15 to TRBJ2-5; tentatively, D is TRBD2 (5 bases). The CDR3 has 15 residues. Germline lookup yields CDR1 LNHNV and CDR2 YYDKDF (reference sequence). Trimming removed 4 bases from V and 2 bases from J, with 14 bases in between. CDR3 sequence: CATSMGYTGQETQYF. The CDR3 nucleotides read TGTGCCACCAGCATGGGTTACACGGGACAAGAGACCCAGTACTTC. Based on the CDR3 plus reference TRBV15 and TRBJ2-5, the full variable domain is DAMVIQNPRYQVTQFGKPVTLSCSQTLNHNVMYWYQQKSSQAPKLLFHYYDKDFNNEADTPDNFQSRRPNTSFCFLDIRSPGLGDTAMYLCATSMGYTGQETQYFGPGTRLLVL.

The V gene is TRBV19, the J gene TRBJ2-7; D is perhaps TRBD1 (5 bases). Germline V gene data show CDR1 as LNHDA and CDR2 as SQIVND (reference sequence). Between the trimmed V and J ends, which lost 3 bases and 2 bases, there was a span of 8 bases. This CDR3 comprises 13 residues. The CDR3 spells CASSIDSTYEQYF. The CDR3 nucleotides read TGTGCCAGTAGTATTGACAGCACCTACGAGCAGTACTTC.

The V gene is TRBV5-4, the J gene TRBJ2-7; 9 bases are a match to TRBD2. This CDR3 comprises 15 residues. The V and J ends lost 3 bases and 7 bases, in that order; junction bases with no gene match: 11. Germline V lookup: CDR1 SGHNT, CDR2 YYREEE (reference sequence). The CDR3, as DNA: TGTGCCAGCAGCTCCTTTGCGGGAGGGCCGAGTGAGCAGTACTTC. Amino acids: CASSSFAGGPSEQYF.

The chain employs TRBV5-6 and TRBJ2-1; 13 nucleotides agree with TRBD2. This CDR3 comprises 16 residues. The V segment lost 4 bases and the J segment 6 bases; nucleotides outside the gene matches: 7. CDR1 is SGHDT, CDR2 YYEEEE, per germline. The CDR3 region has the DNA TGTGCCAGCAGCGTAGGACTAGCGGGAGTATCCAATGAGCAGTTCTTC. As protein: CASSVGLAGVSNEQFF.

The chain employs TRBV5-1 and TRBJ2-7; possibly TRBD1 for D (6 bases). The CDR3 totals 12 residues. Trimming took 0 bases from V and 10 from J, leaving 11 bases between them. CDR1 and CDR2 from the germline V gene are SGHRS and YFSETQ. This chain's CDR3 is CASSLGDKRQYF. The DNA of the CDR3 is TGCGCCAGCAGCTTGGGGGACAAGCGTCAGTACTTC.

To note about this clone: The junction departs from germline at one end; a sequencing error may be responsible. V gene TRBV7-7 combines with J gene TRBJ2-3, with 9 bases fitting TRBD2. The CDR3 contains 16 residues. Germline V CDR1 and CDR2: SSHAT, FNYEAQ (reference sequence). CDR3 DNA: TGTGCTAGCAGCGAGGGACTAGCCCTTAGCACAGATACGCAGTATTTT. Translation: CASSEGLALSTDTQYF.

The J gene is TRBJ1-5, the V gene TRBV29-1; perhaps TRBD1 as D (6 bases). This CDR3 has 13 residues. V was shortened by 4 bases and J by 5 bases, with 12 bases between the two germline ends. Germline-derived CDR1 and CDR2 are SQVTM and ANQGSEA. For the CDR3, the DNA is TGCAGCGTTGCCGCAGGGGCTGATCAGCCCCAGCATTTT. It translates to CSVAAGADQPQHF.